This paragraph covers one T cell receptor (beta chain) sequence. CDR3 length equals 12 residues. CDR1 is MNHEY and CDR2 is SVGEGT in the germline V gene. The data belong to a study of T cells expressing NK-cell markers. TCRdb reprocessed the 5' RACE reads; each CDR3 protein has one entry and no DNA is given. The data include approximately 460,000 distinct CDR3 sequences; the top ten clones carry about 7.3%. The V gene is TRBV6-2 or TRBV6-3, the J gene TRBJ2-7. Sequenced: blood T cells: a sorted CD56 or NKG2C T cell subset, CD4+ or CD8+ T cells, or bulk PBMC T cells (not recorded which). This TCR was recovered from a woman aged 18 to 75 in good health. CDR3 loop: CASSLPGKWQYF.